These 7 T cell receptor beta chains share one sample of origin, sequenced in a study of patients and donors after allogeneic stem cell transplantation. TCRdb reanalysed the RT-PCR reads using MiXCR and keeps one entry per CDR3 protein. The sample has about 31,000 distinct CDR3 sequences, nearly 7% seen once; the top ten hold roughly 34%. The sequencing sample was made of blood, either unsorted or a sorted T cell fraction (not recorded which). The receptors stem from a human donor who was either an allogeneic HSCT recipient or a stem cell or donor lymphocyte infusion donor (not recorded which). It is not recorded whose cells these are; they may come from a transplant donor.

This clonotype was counted ten times or more. The V and J genes are TRBV7-2 and TRBJ1-6, with D uncertain. V shed 1 base and J shed 6 bases, with 7 bases lying between them. The CDR3 is 14 residues long. The germline V gene has CDR1 SGHTA and CDR2 FQGNSA. Here the CDR3 DNA reads TGTGCCAGCAGCTTAGTGGGGTCTAATTCACCCCTCCACTTT. Encoded protein: CASSLVGSNSPLHF. Drawing the rest from reference TRBV7-2 and TRBJ1-6, the complete variable domain is GAGVSQSPSNKVTEKGKDVELRCDPISGHTALYWYRQSLGQGLEFLIYFQGNSAPDKSGLPSDRFSAERTGGSVSTLTIQRTQQEDSAVYLCASSLVGSNSPLHFGNGTRLTVT.

This clonotype is labeled as medium-sized. The V call is TRBV24-1, the J call TRBJ2-1; 10 bases map to TRBD2. V gave up 3 bases and J gave up 0 bases; unmatched junction bases: 7. This CDR3 has 18 amino acids. Per the germline V gene, CDR1 is KGHDR and CDR2 is SFDVKD. The CDR3 DNA reads TGTGCCACCAGTGATGGAAGCGGGAGGGCCGACTCCTACAATGAGCAGTTCTTC. Translated, it gives CATSDGSGRADSYNEQFF.

In its sample, this clonotype was seen many times. This chain connects TRBV10-3 to TRBJ1-6, with 7 bases matching TRBD1. CDR1 is ENHRY, CDR2 SYGVKD, per germline. Unmatched junction bases numbered 7, after V lost 4 bases and J lost 7 bases. CDR3 length equals 15 residues. For the CDR3, the DNA is TGTGCCATCAGTGTAGGGGGACAGCGCAATTCACCCCTCCACTTT. It specifies CAISVGGQRNSPLHF.

This clonotype was seen more than once but under ten times. The chain joins TRBV2 to TRBJ2-5, with unresolved D. CDR3 length: 12 amino acids. Trimming removed 8 bases from V and 5 bases from J, with 12 bases in between. Germline assignment: CDR1 SNHLY and CDR2 FYNNEI. The CDR3 here is CASGPLEETQYF. The CDR3 DNA reads as TGTGCCAGCGGTCCGCTCGAGGAGACCCAGTACTTC.

The chain employs TRBV7-9 and TRBJ2-3; D is undetermined. With 1 base removed from V and 2 bases from J, the gap between germline ends came to 10 bases. The CDR3 is 15 amino acids. Germline assignment: CDR1 SEHNR and CDR2 FQNEAQ (reference sequence). The CDR3 reads CASSLGASPTDTQYF. The CDR3 nucleotides read TGTGCCAGCAGCTTAGGAGCGTCTCCCACAGATACGCAGTATTTT.

As to this clonotype: A much bigger clone sits one base away, suggesting this may be a read error. The gene calls are TRBV5-5 and TRBJ1-2; D unresolved. The CDR3 spans 15 residues. Germline V lookup: CDR1 SGHKS, CDR2 YYEKEE (reference sequence). CDR3 region: CVSSYQDRTSYGYTF. For the CDR3, the DNA is TGTGTCAGCAGCTATCAGGACCGCACTTCATATGGCTACACCTTC.

This clonotype has ten or more counts. This chain connects TRBV5-1 to TRBJ2-2; D not certain. Between the trimmed V and J ends, which lost 4 bases and 1 base, there was a span of 8 bases. The germline V gene has CDR1 SGHRS and CDR2 YFSETQ. The CDR3 is 14 residues long. CDR3 region: CASSEQQNTGELFF. As DNA, the CDR3 is TGCGCCAGCAGCGAACAGCAGAACACCGGGGAGCTGTTTTTT.